This T cell receptor beta chain was identified in a study of CD4 T cells in relation to SARS-CoV-2 and coronaviruses. Across the study: The HLA restriction of the shared crossreactive spike epitopes was mapped.

The repertoire was sequenced with immunoSEQ multiplex PCR; TCRdb's copy has only in-frame clones and lacks some. The repertoire includes 15,000 to 20,000 clones, around 80% of them detected once, and around 10% sits in the top ten. This clone has just a few counts. Its target is unknown. Trimming removed 0 bases from V and 10 bases from J; junction bases left unmatched: 4. Germline CDR1 and CDR2: LGHNA and YNFKEQ. The CDR3 has 14 residues. CD4+ T cells from unexposed donors were obtained before the COVID-19 pandemic (2011-2018). Isolation of CD4+ T cells took place after approximately 10 days in culture.

This receptor was obtained from a human donor in good health. This chain connects TRBV4-2 to TRBJ2-1; 9 bases are a match to TRBD2. Sequenced sample: CD4+ T cells from PBMCs, cultured in vitro. CDR3 nucleotides: TGTGCCAGCAGCCAAGATGGGACTAGCACCGAGCAGTTCTTC. Its protein product is CASSQDGTSTEQFF.